The sequence of this TCR beta chain was determined in a study of tumor-infiltrating lymphocytes in oesophageal squamous cell carcinoma. The V and J ends lost 3 bases and 5 bases respectively, with 13 bases between them. CDR1 and CDR2 (germline): MNHEY, SMNVEV (reference sequence). This CDR3 is built from 15 residues. In its sample, this clonotype is medium-sized. TCRdb reanalysed the PCR reads using MiXCR and keeps one entry per CDR3 protein. Of about 12,000 distinct CDR3 sequences in the sample, about 52% were seen once. Material: esophageal tumor tissue. This TCR derives from a female donor with esophageal squamous cell carcinoma. The chain uses TRBV27 and TRBJ2-2; tentatively, D is TRBD1 or TRBD2 (5 bases each). The CDR3 loop reads CASSFLGTWTGELFF. The CDR3 DNA sequence: TGTGCCAGCAGTTTTCTCGGGACGTGGACCGGGGAGCTGTTTTTT.